The following is a T cell receptor beta chain sequence with its context. The antigen is not known. Repertoires were generated with immunoSEQ multiplex PCR, while TCRdb's copy carries only in-frame clones and drops some. This table lists under 150,000 clones. These data come from a study of T cell responses to AZD1222 COVID-19 vaccine. Study observations and caveats: Two AZD1222 doses significantly raised spike-specific TCR breadth and depth over controls. Within unmutated variant regions lay the reported targets of nearly half of spike-specific TCRs. There were repertoire samples only from the period after the peak T cell response. The sample set comprised mostly white British donors with more females, and clonal diversity was possibly underestimated.

There are 14 residues in the CDR3. Per germline, CDR1 LGHNA and CDR2 YNFKEQ. The junction had 4 bases not matched to a gene; V was cut back by 3 bases and J by 6 bases. Sample: peripheral blood. This TCR was recovered from an adult in good health. The rearrangement links TRBV4-2 to TRBJ2-2, with TRBD1 matching 7 bases. CDR3 region: CASSQEDRAGELFF. Here the CDR3 DNA reads TGTGCCAGCAGCCAGGAAGACAGGGCCGGGGAGCTGTTTTTT.